What follows are 30 T cell receptor beta chains derived from one specimen sequenced in a study of OX40 agonist ivuxolimab in advanced cancers. The assay was immunoSEQ multiplex PCR, and TCRdb's table has in-frame clones only and misses some. Of around 50,000 clones in the sample, roughly 90% were seen once. Specimen: CD4+ or CD8+ T cells sorted from blood, collected in a trial of the OX40 agonist ivuxolimab. These receptors were obtained from an adult with an advanced solid tumor such as melanoma, head and neck, liver or kidney cancer.

The chain carries TRBV5-1 and TRBJ1-2; unclear D gene. CDR1 SGHRS and CDR2 YFSETQ come from the germline V gene. V was cut by 4 bases and J by 8 bases, with 21 bases left in between. This CDR3 has 15 residues. CDR3 sequence (DNA): TGCGCCAGCAGCCAGGCGGCCCCGCTGGGCCGGGGCTACACCTTC. This codes for CASSQAAPLGRGYTF.

The chain recombines TRBV5-8 with TRBJ1-2, with a possible D match to TRBD1 (6 bases). V shed 0 bases and J shed 6 bases, with 12 bases lying between them. This CDR3 comprises 14 residues. CDR1 and CDR2 (germline): SGHTS, YDEGEE. The CDR3: CASSLDRGRDGYTF. CDR3 nucleotide sequence: TGTGCCAGCAGCTTGGATCGGGGGCGAGATGGCTACACCTTC.

V and J are TRBV5-4 and TRBJ2-5; D gene unclear. V lost 1 base to trimming and J lost 5 bases, with 9 bases between them. Germline V gives CDR1 SGHNT, CDR2 YYREEE (reference sequence). The CDR3 loop spans 13 amino acids. CDR3 loop: CASSLKGTETQYF. The CDR3 region has the DNA TGTGCCAGCAGCTTGAAGGGTACCGAGACCCAGTACTTC.

V is TRBV13 and J is TRBJ2-1; TRBD2 agrees at 13 bases. Germline CDR1 and CDR2: PRHDT and FYEKMQ (reference sequence). Trimming took 5 bases from V and 8 from J; bases not matched to a gene: 6. CDR3 length: 15 residues. CDR3 DNA: TGTGCCAGCAGCCCCTGGACTAGCGGGAGTGATGAGCAGTTCTTC. Protein: CASSPWTSGSDEQFF.

This rearrangement joins TRBV18 to TRBJ2-1, with TRBD2 matching over 8 bases. Looked up from germline, CDR1 is KGHSH and CDR2 is LQKENI. With 2 bases clipped from V and 8 bases from J, the junction kept 8 bases outside the gene matches. The CDR3 sequence is 15 residues long. Written as DNA, the CDR3 is TGTGCCAGCTCACCAGCGGGGGGCTGGTTGGATGAGCAGTTCTTC. Protein sequence: CASSPAGGWLDEQFF.

The CDR3 reads CASSPDRGQNTEAFF. As DNA, the CDR3 is TGTGCCAGCTCACCAGACAGGGGGCAGAACACTGAAGCTTTCTTT. V is TRBV18 and J is TRBJ1-1, with 10 bases lining up with TRBD1. The germline CDR1 and CDR2 sequences are KGHSH and LQKENI. CDR3 length equals 15 residues. J lost 1 base, V lost 2 bases, and 1 base had no gene match.

The chain combines TRBV6-1 with TRBJ1-5, with D unresolved. Trimming cost V 8 bases and J 6 bases, with 5 bases left between them. The CDR3 covers 10 residues. The germline V gene has CDR1 MNHNS and CDR2 SASEGT. The DNA for the CDR3 is TGTGCCAGCGGCATTCAGCCCCAGCATTTT. This codes for CASGIQPQHF.

This chain joins TRBV5-4 and TRBJ2-1; D might be TRBD1 or TRBD2, each matching 5 bases. The CDR3 consists of 15 residues. V lost 5 bases to trimming and J lost 3 bases, with 15 bases between them. The germline V gene encodes CDR1 SGHNT and CDR2 YYREEE (reference sequence). CDR3 protein: CASSSGTNHYNEQFF. The CDR3 DNA sequence: TGTGCCAGCAGTTCCGGGACCAACCACTACAATGAGCAGTTCTTC.

The chain carries TRBV10-3 and TRBJ2-1; D may be TRBD2 (7 bases). CDR1 and CDR2 (germline): ENHRY, SYGVKD. The CDR3 extends over 14 amino acids. V lost 3 bases, J lost 9 bases, and 15 bases lay in between. The CDR3 DNA is TGTGCCATCAGTGAAAGGGCAGGGGAGGGTGAGCAGTTCTTC. This translates into CAISERAGEGEQFF.

The chain has TRBV6-6 and TRBJ2-7; possible D gene TRBD2, 5 bases. Trimming removed 6 bases from V and 6 bases from J, with 9 bases in between. CDR1 is MNHNY, CDR2 SVGAGI, per germline (reference sequence). The CDR3 extends over 11 amino acids. The CDR3: CASSPRGEQYF. The CDR3, as DNA: TGTGCCAGCAGCCCCCGGGGCGAGCAGTACTTC.

This chain joins TRBV5-8 and TRBJ1-5; TRBD1 agrees at 7 bases. The V gene's germline CDR1 is SGHTS and CDR2 YDEGEE. The CDR3 runs 15 residues. The V and J ends lost 3 bases and 4 bases, in that order; junction bases with no gene match: 7. The CDR3 region has the DNA TGTGCCAGCAGCTCGACGGGACAGCCTAATCAGCCCCAGCATTTT. Its translation is CASSSTGQPNQPQHF.

This clone occurred once. This sequence joins TRBV10-3 and TRBJ1-1; D not resolved. Germline loops: CDR1 ENHRY, CDR2 SYGVKD. CDR3 length: 13 residues. V gave up 6 bases and J gave up 11 bases, with 19 bases separating them. The CDR3 DNA follows: TGTGCCATCAGGGGCGAGTGGCGGGGTGAGGCTTTCTTT. It codes for CAIRGEWRGEAFF.

The chain combines TRBV25-1 with TRBJ1-4; no clear D gene. Deletions cut 4 bases from V and 10 bases from J, with 10 bases between. Germline V gene lookup returns CDR1 MGHDK and CDR2 SYGVNS. The CDR3 spans 12 residues. The CDR3 loop is CASSGPRGKLFF. CDR3 nucleotide sequence: TGTGCCAGCAGTGGACCACGGGGAAAACTGTTTTTT.

The genes are TRBV5-5 and TRBJ1-5, with D possibly matching TRBD1 (6 bases). Germline V gives CDR1 SGHKS, CDR2 YYEKEE (reference sequence). The CDR3 length is 14 residues. Deletions cut 4 bases from V and 2 bases from J, with 10 bases between. The CDR3 loop is CASSGAGGNQPQHF. The CDR3 coding sequence is TGTGCCAGCAGCGGCGCAGGGGGCAATCAGCCCCAGCATTTT. The whole variable domain, filled in from reference TRBV5-5 and TRBJ1-5, reads DAGVTQSPTHLIKTRGQQVTLRCSPISGHKSVSWYQQVLGQGPQFIFQYYEKEERGRGNFPDRFSARQFPNYSSELNVNALLLGDSALYLCASSGAGGNQPQHFGDGTRLSIL.

This rearrangement joins TRBV11-2 to TRBJ1-2, with D maybe TRBD1 (6 bases). There are 15 residues in the CDR3. Germline CDR1 and CDR2: SGHAT and FQNNGV. V was clipped by 1 base and J by 4 bases, with 13 bases between them. CDR3 nucleotide sequence: TGTGCCAGCAGCTTAGGGGCGGGGGGCGCCTATGGCTACACCTTC. Amino acid sequence: CASSLGAGGAYGYTF.

J is TRBJ2-7 and V is TRBV5-6; D remains ambiguous. The CDR3 length is 13 residues. V gave up 6 bases and J gave up 6 bases, with 16 bases separating them. CDR1 is SGHDT and CDR2 is YYEEEE in the germline V gene. DNA of the CDR3: TGTGCCAGCACCCTACCGAGGACGTCCGAGCAGTACTTC. This translates into CASTLPRTSEQYF.

The chain has TRBV4-1 and TRBJ2-1; D gene uncertain. The CDR3 has 13 residues. V shed 6 bases and J shed 9 bases, with 15 bases lying between them. Germline V gene sequence: CDR1 MGHRA, CDR2 YSYEKL. CDR3 in DNA: TGCGCCAGCAGAGGGCCCGGACGCGGTGAGCAGTTCTTC. This encodes CASRGPGRGEQFF.

The chain has TRBV5-1 and TRBJ1-5; D might be TRBD1 (5 bases). V gave up 4 bases and J gave up 3 bases, with 11 bases separating them. The CDR3 has 14 amino acids. The germline CDR1 and CDR2 sequences are SGHRS and YFSETQ. CDR3 in DNA: TGCGCCAGCAGCCCGCGGGGACTCAATCAGCCCCAGCATTTT. Amino acid sequence: CASSPRGLNQPQHF.

The chain combines TRBV27 with TRBJ2-2; D may be TRBD2 (5 bases). Trimming cost V 3 bases and J 3 bases, with 17 bases left between them. Germline CDR1 and CDR2: MNHEY and SMNVEV (reference sequence). This CDR3 contains 17 residues. Here the CDR3 DNA reads TGTGCCAGCAGTTTCCTAGCTCCCTATCCTGACACCGGGGAGCTGTTTTTT. Protein: CASSFLAPYPDTGELFF.

The chain employs TRBV2 and TRBJ1-1, with 10 bases lining up with TRBD1. Germline values: CDR1 SNHLY, CDR2 FYNNEI. The trim removed 3 bases at V and 7 bases at J, leaving 14 bases unmatched. This CDR3 contains 17 residues. CDR3 region: CASSDPLPPGQGLEAFF. The CDR3 DNA reads as TGTGCCAGCAGTGACCCACTCCCCCCGGGACAGGGGCTTGAAGCTTTCTTT.

J is TRBJ2-6 and V is TRBV2; the D is unclear. Looked up from germline, CDR1 is SNHLY and CDR2 is FYNNEI. There are 15 residues in the CDR3. Trimming took 4 bases from V and 0 from J, leaving 7 bases between them. The CDR3, as DNA: TGTGCCAGCAGTGTATTGGACTCTGGGGCCAACGTCCTGACTTTC. This gives the protein CASSVLDSGANVLTF.

The rearrangement links TRBV5-4 to TRBJ2-2; the D gene could be TRBD1 or TRBD2 (7 bases each). Trimming took 3 bases from V and 8 from J, leaving 14 bases between them. CDR1 and CDR2 (germline): SGHNT, YYREEE (reference sequence). The CDR3 totals 14 residues. DNA of the CDR3: TGTGCCAGCAGCTCCCAGGGGGGGGCGGGGGAGCTGTTTTTT. It is translated as CASSSQGGAGELFF. The variable domain in full, completed from reference TRBV5-4 and TRBJ2-2, reads ETGVTQSPTHLIKTRGQQVTLRCSSQSGHNTVSWYQQALGQGPQFIFQYYREEENGRGNFPPRFSGLQFPNYSSELNVNALELDDSALYLCASSSQGGAGELFFGEGSRLTVL.

The chain joins TRBV6-6 to TRBJ1-3, with D maybe TRBD1 (5 bases). Trimming removed 2 bases at V and 2 bases at J, with 7 bases between. CDR1 and CDR2 (germline): MNHNY, SVGAGI (reference sequence). The CDR3 consists of 14 residues. The CDR3 sequence: CASSYQGPGNTIYF. The CDR3 region has the DNA TGTGCCAGCAGTTACCAGGGACCTGGAAACACCATATATTTT.

The gene calls are TRBV19 and TRBJ2-1; D is unresolved. The V end was cut by 3 bases, the J end by 4 bases, with 7 bases between. Germline V gives CDR1 LNHDA, CDR2 SQIVND (reference sequence). The CDR3 sequence is 13 residues long. DNA for the CDR3: TGTGCCAGTAGTATGAACCCGTACAATGAGCAGTTCTTC. The encoded protein is CASSMNPYNEQFF.

The chain uses TRBV7-6 and TRBJ2-5; 8 positions match TRBD2. Germline CDR1 reads SGHVS; CDR2 reads FNYEAQ. V lost 5 bases, J lost 5 bases, and 7 bases stayed unmatched. This CDR3 has 14 amino acids. The CDR3 sequence: CASSHSGVLETQYF. DNA of the CDR3: TGTGCCAGCAGCCATAGCGGGGTTCTGGAGACCCAGTACTTC.

This chain connects TRBV5-1 to TRBJ2-3, with TRBD1 as a possible D gene (5 bases). The germline CDR1 and CDR2 sequences are SGHRS and YFSETQ. The CDR3 consists of 17 residues. V was clipped by 3 bases and J by 0 bases, with 17 bases between them. CDR3 residues: CASSSTTTADSTDTQYF. DNA for the CDR3: TGCGCCAGCAGCTCCACTACGACAGCCGATAGCACAGATACGCAGTATTTT.

This chain uses TRBV21-1 with TRBJ2-7; TRBD1, the table's D call, lacks a check against the DNA. TRBV21-1 is described as a pseudogene. The CDR3 is 17 amino acids. The CDR3 region has the DNA TGTGCCAGCAGCCCCGAGAGCCCGGGACAGGAGATTCGCGAGCAGTACTTC. Protein sequence: CASSPESPGQEIREQYF.

The V gene is TRBV7-2, the J gene TRBJ1-2; no reliable D call. The V gene's germline CDR1 is SGHTA and CDR2 FQGNSA. Trimming removed 5 bases from V and 5 bases from J, with 12 bases in between. The CDR3 runs 13 residues. The CDR3: CASSATGPYGYTF. The CDR3 DNA is TGTGCCAGCAGCGCGACGGGCCCTTATGGCTACACCTTC.

The chain combines TRBV30 with TRBJ2-2; possible D gene TRBD2, 6 bases. CDR3 length equals 15 residues. V was cut by 2 bases and J by 4 bases, with 14 bases left in between. Looked up from germline, CDR1 is GTSNPN and CDR2 is SVGIG (reference sequence). The CDR3, as DNA: TGTGCCTGGAGTTTAAACGGGAGCTGCACCGGGGAGCTGTTTTTT. Translating gives CAWSLNGSCTGELFF.

The chain combines TRBV6-5 with TRBJ1-1; D gene unclear. Deletions cut 2 bases from V and 8 bases from J, with 9 bases between. The germline CDR1 and CDR2 sequences are MNHEY and SVGAGI. The CDR3 totals 12 residues. The CDR3 here is CASSYAAGEAFF. CDR3 DNA sequence: TGTGCCAGCAGTTACGCGGCCGGAGAAGCTTTCTTT.